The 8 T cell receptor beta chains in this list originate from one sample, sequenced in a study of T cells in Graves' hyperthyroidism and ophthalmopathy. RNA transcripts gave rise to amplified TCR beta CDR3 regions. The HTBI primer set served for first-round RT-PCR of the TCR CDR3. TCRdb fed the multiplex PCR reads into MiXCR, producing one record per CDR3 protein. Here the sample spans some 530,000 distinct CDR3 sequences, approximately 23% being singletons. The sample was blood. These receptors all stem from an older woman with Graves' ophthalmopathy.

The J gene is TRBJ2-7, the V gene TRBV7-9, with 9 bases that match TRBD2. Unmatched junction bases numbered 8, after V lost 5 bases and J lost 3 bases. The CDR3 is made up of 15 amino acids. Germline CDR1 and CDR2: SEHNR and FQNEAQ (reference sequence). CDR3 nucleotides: TGTGCCAGCAGCCCACTAGCGGGCCTTGACTACGAGCAGTACTTC. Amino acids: CASSPLAGLDYEQYF.

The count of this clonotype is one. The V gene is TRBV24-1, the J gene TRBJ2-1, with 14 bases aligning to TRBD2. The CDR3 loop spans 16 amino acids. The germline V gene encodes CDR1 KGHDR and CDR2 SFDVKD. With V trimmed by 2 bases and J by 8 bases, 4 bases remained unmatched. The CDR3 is CATSDSGTSGRYEQFF. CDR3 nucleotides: TGTGCCACCAGTGATTCCGGGACTAGCGGGAGATATGAGCAGTTCTTC.

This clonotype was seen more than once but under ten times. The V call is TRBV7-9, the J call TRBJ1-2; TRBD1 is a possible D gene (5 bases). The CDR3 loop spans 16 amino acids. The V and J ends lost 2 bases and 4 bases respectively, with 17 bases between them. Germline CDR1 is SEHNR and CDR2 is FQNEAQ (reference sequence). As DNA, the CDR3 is TGTGCCAGCAGCTTAACCGGGACTGAACAGTCCTATGGCTACACCTTC. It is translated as CASSLTGTEQSYGYTF.

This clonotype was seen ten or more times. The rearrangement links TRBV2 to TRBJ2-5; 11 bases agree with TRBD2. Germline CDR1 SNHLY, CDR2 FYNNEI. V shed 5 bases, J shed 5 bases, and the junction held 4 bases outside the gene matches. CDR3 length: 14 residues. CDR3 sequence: CASSNSGRAETQYF. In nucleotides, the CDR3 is TGTGCCAGCAGTAATAGCGGGAGGGCCGAGACCCAGTACTTC.

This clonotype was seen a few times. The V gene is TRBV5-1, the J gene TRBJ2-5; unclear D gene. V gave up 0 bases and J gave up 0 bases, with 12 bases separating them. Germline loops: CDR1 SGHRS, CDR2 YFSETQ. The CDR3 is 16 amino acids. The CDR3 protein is CASSLAPAEYQETQYF. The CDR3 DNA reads TGCGCCAGCAGCTTGGCCCCGGCAGAGTACCAAGAGACCCAGTACTTC.

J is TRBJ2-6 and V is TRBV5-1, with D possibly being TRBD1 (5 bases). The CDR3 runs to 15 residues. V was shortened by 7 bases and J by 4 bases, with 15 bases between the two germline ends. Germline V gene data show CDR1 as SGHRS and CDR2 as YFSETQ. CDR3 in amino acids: CASGRQHAGANVLTF. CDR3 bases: TGCGCCAGCGGACGACAGCACGCCGGGGCCAACGTCCTGACTTTC.

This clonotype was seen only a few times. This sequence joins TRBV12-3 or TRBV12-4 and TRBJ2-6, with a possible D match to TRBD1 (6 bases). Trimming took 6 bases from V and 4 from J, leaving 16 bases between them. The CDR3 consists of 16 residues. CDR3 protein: CASRTHREPGANVLTF. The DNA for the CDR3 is TGTGCCAGCAGAACGCACAGGGAGCCGGGGGCCAACGTCCTGACTTTC.

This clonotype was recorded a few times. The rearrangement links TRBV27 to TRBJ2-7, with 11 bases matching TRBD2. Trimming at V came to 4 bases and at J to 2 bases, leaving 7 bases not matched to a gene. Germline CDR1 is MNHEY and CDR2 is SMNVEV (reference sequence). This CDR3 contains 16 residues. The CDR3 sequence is CASSSTLAGGTYEQYF. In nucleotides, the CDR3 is TGTGCCAGCAGTTCCACCTTAGCGGGAGGGACCTACGAGCAGTACTTC.